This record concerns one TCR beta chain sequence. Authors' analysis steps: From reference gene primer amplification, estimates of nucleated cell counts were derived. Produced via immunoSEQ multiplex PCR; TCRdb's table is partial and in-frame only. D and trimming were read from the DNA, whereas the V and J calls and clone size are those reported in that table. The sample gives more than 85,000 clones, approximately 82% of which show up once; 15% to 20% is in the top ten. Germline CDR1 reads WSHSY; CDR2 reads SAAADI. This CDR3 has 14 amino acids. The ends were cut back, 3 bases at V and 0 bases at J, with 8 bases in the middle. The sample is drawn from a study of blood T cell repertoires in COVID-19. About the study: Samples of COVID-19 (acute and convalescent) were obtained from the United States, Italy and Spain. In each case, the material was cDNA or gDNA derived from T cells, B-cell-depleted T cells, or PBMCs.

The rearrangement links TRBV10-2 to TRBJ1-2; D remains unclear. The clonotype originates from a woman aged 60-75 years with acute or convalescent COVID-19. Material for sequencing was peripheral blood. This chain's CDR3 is CASSDVPSNYGYTF. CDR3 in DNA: TGCGCCAGCAGTGACGTCCCTTCTAACTATGGCTACACCTTC.